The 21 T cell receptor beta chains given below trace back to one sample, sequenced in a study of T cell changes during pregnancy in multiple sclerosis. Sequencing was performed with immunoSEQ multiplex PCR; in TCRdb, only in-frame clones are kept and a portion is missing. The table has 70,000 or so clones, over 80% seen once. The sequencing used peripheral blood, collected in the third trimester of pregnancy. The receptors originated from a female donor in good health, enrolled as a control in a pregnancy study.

The CDR3 sequence: CSVERGSYNEQFF. The DNA of the CDR3 is TGCAGCGTTGAAAGGGGCTCCTACAATGAGCAGTTCTTC. The V call is TRBV29-1, the J call TRBJ2-1; D is possibly TRBD1 (5 bases). V was shortened by 2 bases and J by 0 bases, with 5 bases between the two germline ends. Germline V lookup: CDR1 SQVTM, CDR2 ANQGSEA. The CDR3 sequence is 13 residues long.

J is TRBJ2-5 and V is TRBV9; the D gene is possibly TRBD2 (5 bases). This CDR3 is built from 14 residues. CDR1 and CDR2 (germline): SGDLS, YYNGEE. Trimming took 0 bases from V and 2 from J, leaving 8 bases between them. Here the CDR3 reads CASSVAGLQETQYF. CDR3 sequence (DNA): TGTGCCAGCAGCGTAGCGGGATTGCAAGAGACCCAGTACTTC.

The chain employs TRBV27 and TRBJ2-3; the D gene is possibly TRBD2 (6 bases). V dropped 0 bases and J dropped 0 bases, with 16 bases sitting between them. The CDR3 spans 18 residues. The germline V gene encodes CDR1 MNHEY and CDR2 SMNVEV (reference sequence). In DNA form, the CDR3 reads TGTGCCAGCAGTTTATCGATGGTAGCGGTCGGTAGCACAGATACGCAGTATTTT. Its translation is CASSLSMVAVGSTDTQYF.

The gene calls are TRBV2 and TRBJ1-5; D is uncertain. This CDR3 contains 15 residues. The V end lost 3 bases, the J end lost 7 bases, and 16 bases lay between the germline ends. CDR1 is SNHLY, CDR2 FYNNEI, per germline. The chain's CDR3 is CASSEKIGGSQPQHF. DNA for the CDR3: TGTGCCAGCAGTGAGAAAATCGGAGGTAGCCAGCCCCAGCATTTT.

This chain's CDR3 is CSARSPGYGYTF. The CDR3 DNA sequence: TGCAGCGCCAGGTCCCCCGGCTATGGCTACACCTTC. The chain joins TRBV29-1 to TRBJ1-2; D not certain. V gave up 7 bases and J gave up 4 bases, with 13 bases separating them. Germline V gene sequence: CDR1 SQVTM, CDR2 ANQGSEA. The CDR3 has 12 amino acids.

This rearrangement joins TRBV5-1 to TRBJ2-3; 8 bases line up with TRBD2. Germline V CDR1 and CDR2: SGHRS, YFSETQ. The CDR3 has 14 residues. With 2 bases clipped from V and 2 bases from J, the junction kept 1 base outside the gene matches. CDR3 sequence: CASSFGGVTDTQYF. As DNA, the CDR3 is TGCGCCAGCAGCTTCGGGGGGGTCACAGATACGCAGTATTTT.

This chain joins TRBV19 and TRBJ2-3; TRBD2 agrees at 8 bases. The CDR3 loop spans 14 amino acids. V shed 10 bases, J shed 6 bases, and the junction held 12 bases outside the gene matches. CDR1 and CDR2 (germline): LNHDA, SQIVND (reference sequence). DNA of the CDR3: TGTGCCACCACTGGCGGGAGGACCGTCGATACGCAGTATTTT. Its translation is CATTGGRTVDTQYF.

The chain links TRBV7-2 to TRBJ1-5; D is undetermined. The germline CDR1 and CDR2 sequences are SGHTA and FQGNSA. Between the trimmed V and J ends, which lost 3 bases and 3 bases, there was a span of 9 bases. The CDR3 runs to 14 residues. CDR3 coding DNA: TGTGCCAGCAGCTTTTCGAGCCTCAATCAGCCCCAGCATTTT. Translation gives CASSFSSLNQPQHF.

For the CDR3, the DNA is TGCGCCAGCAGCCGTGGACTAGCTCAAGGGGAGACCCAGTACTTC. This translates into CASSRGLAQGETQYF. The J gene is TRBJ2-5, the V gene TRBV5-1, with 8 bases that match TRBD2. Germline CDR1 SGHRS, CDR2 YFSETQ. Trimming at V came to 4 bases and at J to 5 bases, leaving 10 bases not matched to a gene. The CDR3 totals 15 residues.

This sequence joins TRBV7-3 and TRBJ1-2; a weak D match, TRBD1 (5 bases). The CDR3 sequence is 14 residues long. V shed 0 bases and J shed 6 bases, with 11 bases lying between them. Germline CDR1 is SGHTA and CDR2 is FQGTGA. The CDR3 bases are TGTGCCAGCAGCTTAACCCCCCAGGGTGATGGCTACACCTTC. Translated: CASSLTPQGDGYTF. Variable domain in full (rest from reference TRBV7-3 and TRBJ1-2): GAGVSQTPSNKVTEKGKYVELRCDPISGHTALYWYRQSLGQGPEFLIYFQGTGAADDSGLPNDRFFAVRPEGSVSTLKIQRTERGDSAVYLCASSLTPQGDGYTFGSGTRLTVV.

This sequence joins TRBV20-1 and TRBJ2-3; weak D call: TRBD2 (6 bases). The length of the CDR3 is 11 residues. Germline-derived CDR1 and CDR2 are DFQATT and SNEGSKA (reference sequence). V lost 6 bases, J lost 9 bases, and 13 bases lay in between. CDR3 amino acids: CSAPKGRTQYF. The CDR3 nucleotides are TGCAGTGCCCCTAAGGGGAGGACGCAGTATTTT.

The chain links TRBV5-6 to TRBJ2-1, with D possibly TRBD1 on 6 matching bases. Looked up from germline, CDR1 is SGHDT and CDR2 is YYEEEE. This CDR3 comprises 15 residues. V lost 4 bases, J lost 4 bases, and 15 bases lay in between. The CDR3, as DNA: TGTGCCAGCAGCAGGGGGACCAGCCATTACAATGAGCAGTTCTTC. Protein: CASSRGTSHYNEQFF.

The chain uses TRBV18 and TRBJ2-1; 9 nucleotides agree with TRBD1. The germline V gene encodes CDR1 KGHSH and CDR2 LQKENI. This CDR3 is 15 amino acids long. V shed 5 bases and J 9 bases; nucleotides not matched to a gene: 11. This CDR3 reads CASSVRDRADVEQFF. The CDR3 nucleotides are TGTGCCAGCTCAGTCCGGGACAGGGCAGATGTTGAGCAGTTCTTC.

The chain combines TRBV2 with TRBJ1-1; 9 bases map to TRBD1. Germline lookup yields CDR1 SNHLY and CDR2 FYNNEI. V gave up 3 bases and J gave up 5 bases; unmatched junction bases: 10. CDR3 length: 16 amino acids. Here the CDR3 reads CASSDPKTGGKTEAFF. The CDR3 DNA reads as TGTGCCAGCAGTGACCCTAAGACAGGGGGAAAGACTGAAGCTTTCTTT.

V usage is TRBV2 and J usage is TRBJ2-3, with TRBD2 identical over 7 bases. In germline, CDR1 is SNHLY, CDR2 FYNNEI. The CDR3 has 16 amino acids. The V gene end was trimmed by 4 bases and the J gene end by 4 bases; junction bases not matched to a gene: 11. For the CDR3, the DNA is TGTGCCAGCAGTGTTGCGCGGGGGTTTTCCCCAGATACGCAGTATTTT. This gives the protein CASSVARGFSPDTQYF.

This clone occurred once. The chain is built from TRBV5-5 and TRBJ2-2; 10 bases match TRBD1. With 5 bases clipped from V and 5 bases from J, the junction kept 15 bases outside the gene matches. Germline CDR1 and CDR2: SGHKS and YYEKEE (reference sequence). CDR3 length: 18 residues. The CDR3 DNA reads TGTGCCAGCAGTCCTCAATTCCCGAGACAGGGGGCGACCGGGGAGCTGTTTTTT. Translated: CASSPQFPRQGATGELFF.

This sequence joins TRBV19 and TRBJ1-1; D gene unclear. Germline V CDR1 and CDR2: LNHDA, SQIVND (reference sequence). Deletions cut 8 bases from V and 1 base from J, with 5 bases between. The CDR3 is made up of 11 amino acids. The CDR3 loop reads CASEANTEAFF. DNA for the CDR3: TGTGCCAGTGAAGCGAACACTGAAGCTTTCTTT. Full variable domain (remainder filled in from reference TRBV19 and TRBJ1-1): DGGITQSPKYLFRKEGQNVTLSCEQNLNHDAMYWYRQDPGQGLRLIYYSQIVNDFQKGDIAEGYSVSREKKESFPLTVTSAQKNPTAFYLCASEANTEAFFGQGTRLTVV.

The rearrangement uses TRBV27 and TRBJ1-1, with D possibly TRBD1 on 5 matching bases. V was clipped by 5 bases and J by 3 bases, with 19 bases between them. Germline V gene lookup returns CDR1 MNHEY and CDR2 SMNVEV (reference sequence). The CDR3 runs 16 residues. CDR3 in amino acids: CASSLLVWGRYTEAFF. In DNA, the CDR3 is TGTGCCAGCAGTCTCCTAGTGTGGGGCAGGTACACTGAAGCTTTCTTT.

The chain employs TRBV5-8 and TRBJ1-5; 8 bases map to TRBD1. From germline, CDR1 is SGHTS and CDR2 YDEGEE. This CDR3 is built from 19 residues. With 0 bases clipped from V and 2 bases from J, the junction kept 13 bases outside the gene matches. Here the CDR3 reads CASSLARQGALEGNQPQHF. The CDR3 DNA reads TGTGCCAGCAGCTTGGCCAGGCAGGGGGCTTTAGAAGGCAATCAGCCCCAGCATTTT.

The CDR3 region has the DNA TGTGCCAGCAGCTTAGGCCTAGTCAAATACTTC. Its protein product is CASSLGLVKYF. This chain joins TRBV11-2 and TRBJ2-7; D unresolved. The CDR3 loop spans 11 amino acids. CDR1 is SGHAT and CDR2 is FQNNGV in the germline V gene. V gave up 1 base and J gave up 13 bases, with 11 bases separating them.

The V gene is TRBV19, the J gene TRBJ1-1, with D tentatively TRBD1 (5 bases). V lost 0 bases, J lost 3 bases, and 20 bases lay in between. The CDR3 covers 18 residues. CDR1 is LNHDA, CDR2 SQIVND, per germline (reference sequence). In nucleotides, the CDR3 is TGTGCCAGTAGTATAGACCCCGGGGCGTGGGAGGAGGACACTGAAGCTTTCTTT. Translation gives CASSIDPGAWEEDTEAFF.